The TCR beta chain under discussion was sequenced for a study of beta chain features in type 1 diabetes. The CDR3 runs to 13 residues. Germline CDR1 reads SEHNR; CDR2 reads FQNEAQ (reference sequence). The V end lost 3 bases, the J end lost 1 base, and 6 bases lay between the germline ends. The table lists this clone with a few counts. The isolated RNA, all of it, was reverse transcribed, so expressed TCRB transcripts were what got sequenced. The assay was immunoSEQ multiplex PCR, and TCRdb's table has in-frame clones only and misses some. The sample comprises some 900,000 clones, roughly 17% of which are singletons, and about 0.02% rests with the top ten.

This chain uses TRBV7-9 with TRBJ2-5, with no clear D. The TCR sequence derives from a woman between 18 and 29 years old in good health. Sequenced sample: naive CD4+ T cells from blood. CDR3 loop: CASSLTLQETQYF. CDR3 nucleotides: TGTGCCAGCAGCTTGACACTCCAAGAGACCCAGTACTTC.